What follows are 8 T cell receptor beta chains derived from one specimen sequenced in a study of T cells after yellow fever vaccination (dated by TCRdb to between 2018 and 2021). Libraries were prepared through 5' RACE. This sample was sequenced with an Illumina HiSeq 2500. Clones were called with MiXCR by TCRdb after fastp trimmed the public reads at Q25, and only in-frame beta chains were retained. When rows share a CDR3 protein, they turn into one entry using the most common DNA and genes. Counted in this sample were hundreds of thousands of distinct CDR3 sequences; approximately 15% of them appeared once. In total, the top ten clones hold 11% to 15% of the sample. Interpreted using the paper, the treatment or condition label stands for: live attenuated yellow fever vaccine strain. Source: PBMCs, taken on the day of the yellow fever booster vaccination. The source is a young man who received the YFV17D yellow fever vaccine.

This chain links TRBV7-8 with TRBJ1-6, with a weak D call TRBD1 (5 bases). Germline V lookup: CDR1 SGHVS, CDR2 FQNEAQ. V was trimmed by 5 bases and J by 7 bases, leaving 12 bases between them. The CDR3 runs to 14 residues. In DNA form, the CDR3 reads TGTGCCAGCAGCGAAGACAGCCCGAATTCACCCCTCCACTTT. Protein: CASSEDSPNSPLHF.

This clonotype was found many times. V is TRBV24-1 and J is TRBJ2-2; 9 bases line up with TRBD1. After removal of 3 bases from V and 7 bases from J, the junction contained 8 bases not matched to a gene. This CDR3 is 16 amino acids long. The germline V gene encodes CDR1 KGHDR and CDR2 SFDVKD. This CDR3 reads CATSDTGTGYVGELFF. Written as DNA, the CDR3 is TGTGCCACCAGTGATACCGGGACAGGGTACGTCGGGGAGCTGTTTTTT.

A few counts support this clonotype. CDR3 nucleotide sequence: TGTGCCAGCAGTTTTCAGGCCCCCGCCGAGCAGTACTTC. It translates to CASSFQAPAEQYF. J is TRBJ2-7 and V is TRBV12-3 or TRBV12-4, with D hard to call. This CDR3 region has 13 residues. Deletions cut 3 bases from V and 6 bases from J, with 12 bases between.

This clonotype came up many times. V and J are TRBV20-1 and TRBJ2-7, with TRBD2 matching over 7 bases. This CDR3 region has 14 residues. After removal of 5 bases from V and 4 bases from J, the junction contained 11 bases not matched to a gene. In germline, CDR1 is DFQATT, CDR2 SNEGSKA (reference sequence). CDR3 sequence (DNA): TGCAGTGCTCTCGGCGGCGGGAGAGGTTACGAGCAGTACTTC. It yields the protein CSALGGGRGYEQYF.

This sequence joins TRBV7-9 and TRBJ2-3; tentative D call: TRBD2 (5 bases). CDR1 and CDR2 (germline): SEHNR, FQNEAQ (reference sequence). The CDR3 extends over 15 amino acids. Deletions cut 5 bases from V and 6 bases from J, with 18 bases between. This CDR3 is CASSPRSGQQDTQYF. CDR3 bases: TGTGCCAGCAGCCCCAGGAGCGGCCAACAGGATACGCAGTATTTT.

V usage is TRBV7-9 and J usage is TRBJ2-1; possibly TRBD1 or TRBD2 for D (5 bases each). Per the germline V gene, CDR1 is SEHNR and CDR2 is FQNEAQ (reference sequence). This CDR3 is built from 14 residues. V lost 6 bases and J lost 5, with 14 bases in between. CDR3 coding DNA: TGTGCCAGCAGTTACAGACTGGGGGACAATGAGCAGTTCTTC. As protein: CASSYRLGDNEQFF.

This clonotype was seen a few times. The CDR3 region has the DNA TGTGCCAGCAGAAAGGGGCAGGGGGTCACCTACGAGCAGTACTTC. Residues: CASRKGQGVTYEQYF. J is TRBJ2-7 and V is TRBV6-1, with 7 bases aligning to TRBD1. CDR1 and CDR2 (germline): MNHNS, SASEGT. Unmatched junction bases numbered 10, after V lost 6 bases and J lost 2 bases. The length of the CDR3 is 15 residues.

V and J are TRBV11-2 and TRBJ2-7; D possibly corresponds to TRBD2 (6 bases). V gave up 5 bases and J gave up 2 bases, with 25 bases separating them. There are 18 residues in the CDR3. Looked up from germline, CDR1 is SGHAT and CDR2 is FQNNGV. CDR3 sequence: CASSPNGGGAALPYEQYF. DNA for the CDR3: TGTGCCAGCAGCCCAAATGGGGGAGGTGCGGCCCTCCCCTACGAGCAGTACTTC.